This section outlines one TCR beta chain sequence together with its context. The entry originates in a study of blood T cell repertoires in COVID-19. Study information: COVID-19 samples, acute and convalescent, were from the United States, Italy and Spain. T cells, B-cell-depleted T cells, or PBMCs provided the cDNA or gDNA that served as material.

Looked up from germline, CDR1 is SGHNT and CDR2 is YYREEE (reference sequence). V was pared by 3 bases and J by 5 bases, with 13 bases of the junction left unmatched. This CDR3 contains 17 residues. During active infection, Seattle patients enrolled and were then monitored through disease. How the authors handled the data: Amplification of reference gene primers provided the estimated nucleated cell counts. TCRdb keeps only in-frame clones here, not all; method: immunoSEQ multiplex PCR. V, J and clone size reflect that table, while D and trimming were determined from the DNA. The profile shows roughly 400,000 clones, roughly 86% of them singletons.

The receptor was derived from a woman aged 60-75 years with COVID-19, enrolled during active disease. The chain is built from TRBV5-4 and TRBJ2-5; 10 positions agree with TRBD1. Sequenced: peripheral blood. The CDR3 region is CASSSRQGALLRETQYF. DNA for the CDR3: TGTGCCAGCAGCTCAAGACAGGGGGCGCTTCTGAGGGAGACCCAGTACTTC.